The 11 T cell receptor beta chains in this list originate from one sample, sequenced in a study of blood T cell repertoires in COVID-19. Profiling relied on immunoSEQ multiplex PCR, and the TCRdb table lists in-frame clones only, not all of them. The data show some 450,000 clones, around 88% seen once. Material: peripheral blood. Source of these receptors: a woman in her 50s with COVID-19, enrolled during active disease.

The rearrangement links TRBV27 to TRBJ2-3; TRBD2 agrees at 10 bases. Trimming removed 3 bases from V and 4 bases from J; junction bases left unmatched: 4. This CDR3 has 15 amino acids. The germline gives CDR1 MNHEY, CDR2 SMNVEV (reference sequence). The CDR3 here is CASSLGLAHPDTQYF. The CDR3 DNA sequence: TGTGCCAGCAGTTTGGGACTAGCGCATCCAGATACGCAGTATTTT.

The J gene is TRBJ2-2, the V gene TRBV9; 15 bases agree with TRBD2. V lost 4 bases, J lost 0 bases, and 7 bases stayed unmatched. CDR1 and CDR2 (germline): SGDLS, YYNGEE. The CDR3 runs 19 residues. The CDR3 sequence: CASSIRTSGGDSNTGELFF. The DNA for the CDR3 is TGTGCCAGCAGCATAAGGACTAGCGGGGGGGATTCGAACACCGGGGAGCTGTTTTTT.

The CDR3 nucleotides read TGTGCCAGCAGTCAGGGGACAGGGGGTACAGATACGCAGTATTTT. This encodes CASSQGTGGTDTQYF. The rearrangement joins TRBV27 to TRBJ2-3, with 11 bases that match TRBD1. CDR1 MNHEY and CDR2 SMNVEV come from the germline V gene (reference sequence). Trimming removed 5 bases from V and 3 bases from J; junction bases left unmatched: 4. The CDR3 is made up of 15 amino acids.

V is TRBV24-1 and J is TRBJ1-5; a possible D gene is TRBD1 (6 bases). This CDR3 comprises 12 residues. V was trimmed by 0 bases and J by 16 bases, leaving 12 bases between them. CDR1 and CDR2 (germline): KGHDR, SFDVKD. The chain's CDR3 is CATSDLAGEKHF. The CDR3 DNA is TGTGCCACCAGTGATTTGGCAGGGGAGAAACATTTT.

The CDR3 coding sequence is TGTGCCACCAGTGACCTGGGGACAGGGGATGATGAGCAGTTCTTC. Residues: CATSDLGTGDDEQFF. The chain uses TRBV24-1 and TRBJ2-1; TRBD1 matches at 10 bases. V gave up 4 bases and J gave up 8 bases; unmatched junction bases: 7. CDR3 length equals 15 residues. The germline gives CDR1 KGHDR, CDR2 SFDVKD.

The V and J genes are TRBV5-5 and TRBJ2-3; weak D call: TRBD2 (6 bases). CDR3 size: 14 residues. V lost 6 bases to trimming and J lost 4 bases, with 15 bases between them. The germline V gene has CDR1 SGHKS and CDR2 YYEKEE (reference sequence). The CDR3 region has the DNA TGTGCCAGCACCTACGGAGGGGATCCAGATACGCAGTATTTT. It codes for CASTYGGDPDTQYF. The complete variable domain, with remaining parts taken from reference TRBV5-5 and TRBJ2-3, reads DAGVTQSPTHLIKTRGQQVTLRCSPISGHKSVSWYQQVLGQGPQFIFQYYEKEERGRGNFPDRFSARQFPNYSSELNVNALLLGDSALYLCASTYGGDPDTQYFGPGTRLTVL.

V usage is TRBV12-5 and J usage is TRBJ2-1; D not certain. The CDR3 is 11 residues long. Per germline, CDR1 LGHNT and CDR2 FRNRAP. Trimming removed 5 bases from V and 9 bases from J, with 8 bases in between. The CDR3 region is CASGKNSEQFF. CDR3 nucleotides: TGTGCTAGTGGTAAAAACAGTGAGCAGTTCTTC. The whole variable domain, filled in from reference TRBV12-5 and TRBJ2-1, reads DARVTQTPRHKVTEMGQEVTMRCQPILGHNTVFWYRQTMMQGLELLAYFRNRAPLDDSGMPKDRFSAEMPDATLATLKIQPSEPRDSAVYFCASGKNSEQFFGPGTRLTVL.

This chain links TRBV19 with TRBJ1-1; no clear D. The CDR3 totals 13 residues. Germline values: CDR1 LNHDA, CDR2 SQIVND (reference sequence). Trimming removed 6 bases at V and 1 base at J, with 9 bases between. This CDR3 reads CASRHQKNTEAFF. In DNA form, the CDR3 reads TGTGCCAGTAGGCACCAGAAGAACACTGAAGCTTTCTTT.

V usage is TRBV30 and J usage is TRBJ2-2; D is unresolved. CDR1 and CDR2 from the germline V gene are GTSNPN and SVGIG (reference sequence). Deletions cut 3 bases from V and 6 bases from J, with 8 bases between. There are 12 residues in the CDR3. The CDR3 coding sequence is TGTGCCTGGAGGAAGACTGCCGGGGAGCTGTTTTTT. Translating it yields CAWRKTAGELFF.

The CDR3 protein is CASRHPGQGSAKEGTDTQYF. The CDR3 DNA reads TGTGCCAGTAGACATCCGGGACAGGGGTCCGCAAAAGAAGGCACAGATACGCAGTATTTT. The rearrangement links TRBV19 to TRBJ2-3, with TRBD1 matching 10 bases. Germline values: CDR1 LNHDA, CDR2 SQIVND (reference sequence). CDR3 length: 20 residues. The J segment lost 1 base and the V segment lost 6 bases, leaving 19 bases of the junction unmatched.

J is TRBJ2-1 and V is TRBV9; 9 nucleotides line up with TRBD2. Per the germline V gene, CDR1 is SGDLS and CDR2 is YYNGEE. With V trimmed by 3 bases and J by 5 bases, 6 bases remained unmatched. The CDR3 has 15 residues. This chain's CDR3 is CASSALAGANNEQFF. For the CDR3, the DNA is TGTGCCAGCAGCGCATTAGCGGGGGCCAACAATGAGCAGTTCTTC. The whole variable domain, filled in from reference TRBV9 and TRBJ2-1, reads DSGVTQTPKHLITATGQRVTLRCSPRSGDLSVYWYQQSLDQGLQFLIQYYNGEERAKGNILERFSAQQFPDLHSELNLSSLELGDSALYFCASSALAGANNEQFFGPGTRLTVL.